This T cell receptor beta chain originates from a study of CD8+ T cells in alopecia areata. Study-wide results and caveats: Unlike in mice, where it was clearer, TCR sharing across patients was less clear, possibly HLA-related. Clonality in the scalp and expanded CD8+ clones ranked among the top 100 were significantly decreased by tofacitinib. Many expanded lesional clones persisted in scalp and blood during tofacitinib.

Once RNA had been extracted, it was reverse transcribed into cDNA to act as the sequencing template. TCRdb keeps only in-frame clones here, not all; method: immunoSEQ multiplex PCR. Of approximately 170,000 clones listed, about three fifths were seen once; the top ten hold roughly 0.67%. Trimming stripped 5 bases from V and 5 bases from J, with 14 bases between. Germline assignment: CDR1 SGHRS and CDR2 YFSETQ. CDR3 length: 13 residues. Treatment: oral pan-JAK inhibitor, 5-10 mg twice daily. Comment on this clone: Its antigen is as yet unknown.

The receptor was isolated from a human donor with alopecia areata. The rearrangement joins TRBV5-1 to TRBJ2-7; D might be TRBD1 (5 bases). Material: CD4+ T cells sorted from blood, obtained at week 4, from a patient treated with tofacitinib. The CDR3 reads CASSSGWGDEQYF. The CDR3 DNA sequence: TGCGCCAGCAGTTCAGGGTGGGGTGACGAGCAGTACTTC.